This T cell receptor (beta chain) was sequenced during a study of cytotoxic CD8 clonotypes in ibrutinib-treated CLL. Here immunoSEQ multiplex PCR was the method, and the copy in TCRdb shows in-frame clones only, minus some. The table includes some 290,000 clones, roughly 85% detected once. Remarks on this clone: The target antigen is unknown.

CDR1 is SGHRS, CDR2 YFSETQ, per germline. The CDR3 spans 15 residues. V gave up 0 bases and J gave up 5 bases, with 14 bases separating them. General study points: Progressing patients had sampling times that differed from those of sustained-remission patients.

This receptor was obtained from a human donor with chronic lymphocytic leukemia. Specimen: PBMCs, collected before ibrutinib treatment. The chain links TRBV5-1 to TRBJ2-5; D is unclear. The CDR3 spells CASSLVRAPTETQYF. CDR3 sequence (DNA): TGCGCCAGCAGCTTGGTTAGGGCCCCGACCGAGACCCAGTACTTC.